Sequencing of this TCR beta chain was carried out in a study of a mutant IDH1 vaccine in newly diagnosed glioma. Clones were read by immunoSEQ multiplex PCR, and TCRdb kept only the in-frame ones, dropping some. The data contain roughly 61,000 clones, under 90% of them singletons. Time point of the sample: week 11, during vaccination. What each vaccine dose contained was 300 ug of mutant IDH1 20-mer peptide, accompanied by topical imiquimod. A note on this clone: The antigen remains undetermined.

Germline V lookup: CDR1 LNHDA, CDR2 SQIVND (reference sequence). The V gene lost 5 bases and the J gene lost 3 bases, with 13 bases spanning the gap. The CDR3 loop spans 15 amino acids. Sequencing used PBMCs, obtained from a glioma patient whose treatment included an IDH1 peptide vaccine. This sequence joins TRBV19 and TRBJ2-2, with a weak D call TRBD1 (6 bases). The TCR comes from a man aged 45-60 years with glioma. The CDR3 sequence: CASSGRTAYTGELFF. CDR3 DNA sequence: TGTGCCAGTAGTGGAAGGACAGCCTACACCGGGGAGCTGTTTTTT.